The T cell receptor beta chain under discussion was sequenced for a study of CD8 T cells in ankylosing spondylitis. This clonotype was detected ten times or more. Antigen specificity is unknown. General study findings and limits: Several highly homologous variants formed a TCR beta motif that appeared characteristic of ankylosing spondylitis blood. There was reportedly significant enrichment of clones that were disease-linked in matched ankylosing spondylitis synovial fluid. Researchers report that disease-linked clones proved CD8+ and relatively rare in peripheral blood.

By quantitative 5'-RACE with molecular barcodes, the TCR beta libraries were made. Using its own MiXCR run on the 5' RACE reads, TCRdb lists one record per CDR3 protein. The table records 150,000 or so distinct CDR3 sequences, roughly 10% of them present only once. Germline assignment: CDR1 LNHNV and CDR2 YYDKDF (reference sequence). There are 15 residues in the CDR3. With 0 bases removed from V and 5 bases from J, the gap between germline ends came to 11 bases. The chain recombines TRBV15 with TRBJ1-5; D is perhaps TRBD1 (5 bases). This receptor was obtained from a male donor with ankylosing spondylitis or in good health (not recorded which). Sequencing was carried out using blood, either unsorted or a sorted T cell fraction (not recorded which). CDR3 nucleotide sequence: TGTGCCACCAGCAGAGATTCGCTAGGGGATCAGCCCCAGCATTTT. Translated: CATSRDSLGDQPQHF.